The 24 T cell receptor beta chains in this list originate from one sample, sequenced in a study of blood T cell repertoires in COVID-19. Some clones are missing from TCRdb's copy, which holds only in-frame ones; the method was immunoSEQ multiplex PCR. In the table there are under 250,000 clones, approximately 88% of which are singletons. The sample consisted of peripheral blood. These receptors originate from a woman in her thirties with COVID-19, enrolled during active disease.

The V gene is TRBV19, the J gene TRBJ2-5, with a weak D call TRBD2 (7 bases). Trimming left V 6 bases short and J 4 bases short, with 15 bases between. Germline lookup yields CDR1 LNHDA and CDR2 SQIVND (reference sequence). The CDR3 runs 14 residues. The CDR3 DNA is TGTGCCAGTAGGCGGGGGCCAGGAGGAGAGACCCAGTACTTC. This translates into CASRRGPGGETQYF.

The chain has TRBV5-6 and TRBJ2-2, with 8 bases fitting TRBD1. J gave up 3 bases and V 3 bases, and 4 bases lay outside the gene matches. This CDR3 spans 15 amino acids. The V gene's germline CDR1 is SGHDT and CDR2 YYEEEE. CDR3 DNA sequence: TGTGCCAGCAGCTGGACAGGGAAGGACACCGGGGAGCTGTTTTTT. Its translation is CASSWTGKDTGELFF. The entire variable domain, with the rest obtained from reference TRBV5-6 and TRBJ2-2, is as follows: DAGVTQSPTHLIKTRGQQVTLRCSPKSGHDTVSWYQQALGQGPQFIFQYYEEEERQRGNFPDRFSGHQFPNYSSELNVNALLLGDSALYLCASSWTGKDTGELFFGEGSRLTVL.

This rearrangement joins TRBV19 to TRBJ2-3, with TRBD1 matching 10 bases. The J segment lost 1 base and the V segment lost 5 bases, leaving 6 bases of the junction unmatched. Germline V CDR1 and CDR2: LNHDA, SQIVND (reference sequence). CDR3 length equals 16 residues. The chain's CDR3 is CASSDLGTGGTDTQYF. CDR3 sequence (DNA): TGTGCCAGTAGTGATTTGGGGACAGGGGGCACAGATACGCAGTATTTT.

V gene TRBV3-1 (or the pseudogene TRBV3-2) combines with J gene TRBJ2-1, with D perhaps matching TRBD2 (5 bases). CDR3 size: 14 residues. Per germline, CDR1 LGHDT and CDR2 YNNKEL (reference sequence). Trimming shortened V by 4 bases and J by 2 bases, and 9 bases separated the two germline ends. The CDR3 DNA reads as TGTGCCAGCAGCCCGGGGTGGGCCTACAATGAGCAGTTCTTC. Protein sequence: CASSPGWAYNEQFF.

CDR3 bases: TGCGCCAGCAGCTTGGGGTTTTCAGGGGATACGCAGTATTTT. This sequence encodes CASSLGFSGDTQYF. The chain employs TRBV5-1 and TRBJ2-3; TRBD1 is a possible D gene (5 bases). Per the germline V gene, CDR1 is SGHRS and CDR2 is YFSETQ. The V and J ends lost 0 bases and 6 bases respectively, with 11 bases between them. The CDR3 loop spans 14 amino acids.

The V and J genes are TRBV5-6 and TRBJ2-5, with D hard to call. The CDR3 loop spans 14 amino acids. V lost 1 base and J 1 base, leaving 8 bases between the germline ends. Germline CDR1 reads SGHDT; CDR2 reads YYEEEE. CDR3 nucleotide sequence: TGTGCCAGCAGCTTGTTCACAGCCCAAGAGACCCAGTACTTC. Translating gives CASSLFTAQETQYF.

The V and J genes are TRBV2 and TRBJ2-3; 11 bases align to TRBD2. Germline lookup yields CDR1 SNHLY and CDR2 FYNNEI. Unmatched junction bases numbered 7, after V lost 7 bases and J lost 4 bases. The length of the CDR3 is 15 residues. The CDR3 nucleotides read TGTGCCAGCATTAGCGGGGGGGTGTCTTCAGATACGCAGTATTTT. This sequence encodes CASISGGVSSDTQYF.

The chain couples TRBV7-9 to TRBJ1-1; D gene unclear. In germline, CDR1 is SEHNR, CDR2 FQNEAQ (reference sequence). This CDR3 is built from 13 residues. With 1 base removed from V and 6 bases from J, the gap between germline ends came to 9 bases. In DNA, the CDR3 is TGTGCCAGCAGCTTAGAGCGGACCGCTGAAGCTTTCTTT. Encoded protein: CASSLERTAEAFF.

This chain connects TRBV6-5 to TRBJ1-4; D may be TRBD1 (5 bases). The CDR3 consists of 15 residues. Germline V gives CDR1 MNHEY, CDR2 SVGAGI. Trimming pared 2 bases from V and 5 bases from J, leaving 12 bases between. The CDR3 is CASSYRGDRNEKLFF. CDR3 in DNA: TGTGCCAGCAGTTACCGCGGGGACCGGAATGAAAAACTGTTTTTT.

This rearrangement joins TRBV2 to TRBJ2-5; maybe TRBD2 (7 bases). Germline V CDR1 and CDR2: SNHLY, FYNNEI. Trimming pared 7 bases from V and 4 bases from J, leaving 13 bases between. The CDR3 covers 13 residues. In DNA, the CDR3 is TGTGCCAGCATGGAGGGGGAGGGAGAGACCCAGTACTTC. This translates into CASMEGEGETQYF.

The CDR3 nucleotides are TGTGCCAGCCGACTAGCGGGGGGGAGCACAGATACGCAGTATTTT. Amino acids: CASRLAGGSTDTQYF. The chain combines TRBV27 with TRBJ2-3; 14 bases agree with TRBD2. Germline-derived CDR1 and CDR2 are MNHEY and SMNVEV (reference sequence). Trimming cost V 8 bases and J 0 bases; bases outside gene matches: 1. There are 15 residues in the CDR3.

The chain has TRBV28 and TRBJ2-5; D possibly corresponds to TRBD2 (7 bases). The CDR3 totals 17 residues. Germline lookup yields CDR1 MDHEN and CDR2 SYDVKM. Trimming pared 5 bases from V and 4 bases from J, leaving 23 bases between. In DNA form, the CDR3 reads TGTGCCAGCAGTCCCTCCCCCGGGGAAAGGGGGGGAGAGACCCAGTACTTC. The encoded protein is CASSPSPGERGGETQYF.

The chain links TRBV7-9 to TRBJ1-6, with a weak D call TRBD1 (5 bases). The V end was cut by 3 bases, the J end by 8 bases, with 11 bases between. The CDR3 consists of 14 residues. Germline-derived CDR1 and CDR2 are SEHNR and FQNEAQ (reference sequence). CDR3 sequence: CASSFTRGDSPLHF. For the CDR3, the DNA is TGTGCCAGCAGCTTCACACGGGGGGATTCACCCCTCCACTTT.

This chain connects TRBV6-6 to TRBJ2-1, with TRBD2 identical over 8 bases. CDR1 and CDR2 from the germline V gene are MNHNY and SVGAGI (reference sequence). V shed 3 bases and J 4 bases; nucleotides not matched to a gene: 8. The CDR3 length is 16 residues. The CDR3 reads CASSYSPLAEYNEQFF. The CDR3 DNA is TGTGCCAGCAGTTATAGTCCACTAGCGGAGTACAATGAGCAGTTCTTC.

This clone was seen a single time. CDR3: CASSTGGWQPQHF. DNA for the CDR3: TGTGCCAGCAGTACAGGGGGATGGCAGCCCCAGCATTTT. The V and J genes are TRBV12-3 or TRBV12-4 and TRBJ1-5; 8 bases map to TRBD1. The CDR3 is 13 amino acids. V shed 5 bases, J shed 7 bases, and the junction held 4 bases outside the gene matches.

This sequence joins TRBV4-1 and TRBJ2-4, with D maybe TRBD2 (5 bases). Looked up from germline, CDR1 is MGHRA and CDR2 is YSYEKL. This CDR3 has 13 residues. V was shortened by 1 base and J by 8 bases, with 9 bases between the two germline ends. CDR3 in DNA: TGCGCCAGCAGCCAAGCGAGCGGTGACATTCAGTACTTC. This translates into CASSQASGDIQYF.

V usage is TRBV25-1 and J usage is TRBJ2-5; D is ambiguous. Germline loops: CDR1 MGHDK, CDR2 SYGVNS. Trimming pared 1 base from V and 3 bases from J, leaving 9 bases between. The CDR3 contains 14 residues. CDR3: CASSESRRKETQYF. CDR3 coding DNA: TGTGCCAGCAGTGAATCTCGGCGGAAAGAGACCCAGTACTTC.

The V and J genes are TRBV28 and TRBJ1-5; D is undetermined. The CDR3 length is 17 residues. The germline V gene has CDR1 MDHEN and CDR2 SYDVKM. V lost 2 bases and J 3 bases, leaving 17 bases between the germline ends. The CDR3 sequence is CASSLSGHSGPNQPQHF. The CDR3 bases are TGTGCCAGCAGTTTAAGTGGCCACAGTGGCCCCAATCAGCCCCAGCATTTT.

The chain joins TRBV11-3 to TRBJ1-4; 9 bases align to TRBD1. Trimming cost V 4 bases and J 6 bases; bases outside gene matches: 3. This CDR3 has 14 amino acids. Germline loops: CDR1 SGHNT, CDR2 YENEEA. CDR3 nucleotides: TGTGCCAGCAGCTCCAGACAGGGGGATGAAAAACTGTTTTTT. It translates to CASSSRQGDEKLFF.

The chain combines TRBV28 with TRBJ2-2, with TRBD1 matching 10 bases. The CDR3 runs to 18 residues. J gave up 5 bases and V 4 bases, and 13 bases lay outside the gene matches. Germline V gene data show CDR1 as MDHEN and CDR2 as SYDVKM. The CDR3 here is CASSSPGTGVGVTGELFF. The CDR3 nucleotides are TGTGCCAGCAGTTCCCCCGGGACAGGGGTTGGGGTAACCGGGGAGCTGTTTTTT.

This chain connects TRBV27 to TRBJ2-1; maybe TRBD2 (5 bases). The CDR3 runs 13 residues. The V and J ends lost 8 bases and 0 bases respectively, with 8 bases between them. Per the germline V gene, CDR1 is MNHEY and CDR2 is SMNVEV (reference sequence). CDR3 protein: CASGTSSYNEQFF. The CDR3 nucleotides read TGTGCCAGCGGTACTAGCTCCTACAATGAGCAGTTCTTC.

V gene TRBV25-1 combines with J gene TRBJ2-5, with 7 bases fitting TRBD2. CDR1 is MGHDK, CDR2 SYGVNS, per germline. The CDR3 extends over 16 amino acids. V lost 3 bases and J lost 5; bases outside the gene matches: 12. For the CDR3, the DNA is TGTGCCAGCAGTGATGTCGTCGTGTGGGGAGGGGAGACCCAGTACTTC. It codes for CASSDVVVWGGETQYF. The variable domain in full, completed from reference TRBV25-1 and TRBJ2-5, reads EADIYQTPRYLVIGTGKKITLECSQTMGHDKMYWYQQDPGMELHLIHYSYGVNSTEKGDLSSESTVSRIRTEHFPLTLESARPSHTSQYLCASSDVVVWGGETQYFGPGTRLLVL.

The gene calls are TRBV18 and TRBJ2-3; TRBD2 matches at 14 bases. This CDR3 is 18 amino acids long. With V trimmed by 2 bases and J by 4 bases, 8 bases remained unmatched. The germline V gene encodes CDR1 KGHSH and CDR2 LQKENI. In nucleotides, the CDR3 is TGTGCCAGCTCACCAAAGGGACTAGCGGGAGTCGGCGCAGATACGCAGTATTTT. Its translation: CASSPKGLAGVGADTQYF.

The rearrangement links TRBV5-1 to TRBJ2-3; possible D gene TRBD2, 5 bases. The CDR3 runs 16 residues. The V end lost 2 bases, the J end lost 4 bases, and 17 bases lay between the germline ends. Germline values: CDR1 SGHRS, CDR2 YFSETQ. The CDR3 DNA follows: TGCGCCAGCAGCTTCTATAGCGTCGCGAAACCAGATACGCAGTATTTT. Translated, it gives CASSFYSVAKPDTQYF.